The 21 T cell receptor beta chains listed next were all sequenced from one sample in a study of glioma-infiltrating T cells. TCR alpha and beta CDR3 regions were amplified from RNA using iRepertoire nested multiplex PCR. TCRdb re-called the multiplex PCR reads through MiXCR, storing one row per CDR3 protein. The profile shows more than 300,000 distinct CDR3 sequences, more than 35% of them singletons. The sample taken for sequencing was glioma tissue, nonneoplastic brain tissue, or PBMCs (not recorded which). The receptors come from a human donor with low-grade glioma or glioblastoma, undergoing nonglioma brain surgery, or in good health (not recorded which).

V and J are TRBV28 and TRBJ2-7, with 10 bases matching TRBD1. The CDR3 has 14 residues. V lost 4 bases and J lost 5; bases outside the gene matches: 5. Germline V gene lookup returns CDR1 MDHEN and CDR2 SYDVKM. The CDR3: CASSSRDRGHEQYF. The CDR3 region has the DNA TGTGCCAGCAGTTCCCGGGACAGGGGCCACGAGCAGTACTTC.

On this clonotype itself: The junction shows a germline mismatch at one end, possibly a read error. The chain uses TRBV6-1 and TRBJ2-7, with a tentative D call TRBD1 (6 bases). Germline CDR1 reads MNHNS; CDR2 reads SASEGT. The CDR3 totals 13 residues. The CDR3: CAISENRDYEQYF. The CDR3 DNA is TGTGCCATCAGTGAGAACAGGGACTACGAGCAGTACTTC.

This rearrangement joins TRBV28 to TRBJ2-7, with TRBD1 identical over 8 bases. The CDR3 has 15 amino acids. V gave up 5 bases and J gave up 1 base; unmatched junction bases: 7. The germline V gene has CDR1 MDHEN and CDR2 SYDVKM. Here the CDR3 reads CASSGTGGSSYEQYF. The CDR3, as DNA: TGTGCCAGCAGTGGAACAGGGGGTTCATCCTACGAGCAGTACTTC.

This clonotype has more than one count but fewer than ten. V is TRBV25-1 and J is TRBJ1-4; tentative D call: TRBD1 (5 bases). Germline V gene lookup returns CDR1 MGHDK and CDR2 SYGVNS. Between the trimmed V and J ends, which lost 1 base and 3 bases, there was a span of 6 bases. The CDR3 totals 14 residues. The CDR3 DNA sequence: TGTGCCAGCAGTGAATGGGGGTCTAATGAAAAACTGTTTTTT. Its translation: CASSEWGSNEKLFF.

In the case of this clonotype: It may be a read error: a sequence one base away is much more abundant. V and J are TRBV20-1 and TRBJ2-3; D may be TRBD1 (7 bases). V dropped 6 bases and J dropped 3 bases, with 22 bases sitting between them. The length of the CDR3 is 16 residues. CDR1 and CDR2 from the germline V gene are DFQATT and SNEGSKA (reference sequence). The CDR3 DNA sequence: TGCAGTGCCATAAAAGCAGGGGGTGGGAGGACAGATACGCAGTATTTT. Its protein product is CSAIKAGGGRTDTQYF.

The chain employs TRBV24-1 and TRBJ2-1, with 7 bases fitting TRBD2. The junction had 4 bases not matched to a gene; V was cut back by 5 bases and J by 4 bases. This CDR3 comprises 14 residues. Germline V lookup: CDR1 KGHDR, CDR2 SFDVKD. The CDR3 DNA reads TGTGCCACCAGTGTGGCGGGAGTTTACAATGAGCAGTTCTTC. Amino acid sequence: CATSVAGVYNEQFF.

On this clonotype: This could be a read error, since a much larger clone is one nucleotide away. CDR3 loop: CASSFTPAYKQYF. The CDR3 region has the DNA TGTGCCAGCAGTTTCACTCCCGCTTACAAGCAGTACTTC. The J gene is TRBJ2-7, the V gene TRBV27; D not resolved. Germline V gene data show CDR1 as MNHEY and CDR2 as SMNVEV (reference sequence). V was pared by 3 bases and J by 8 bases, with 14 bases between. This CDR3 contains 13 residues.

The chain recombines TRBV12-3 or TRBV12-4 with TRBJ1-1; D not certain. V was cut by 3 bases and J by 6 bases, with 11 bases left in between. The CDR3 sequence is 13 residues long. The CDR3: CASSFTLVSEAFF. The CDR3 coding sequence is TGTGCCAGCAGTTTCACGCTGGTTTCTGAAGCTTTCTTT.

A remark on this clonotype: This could be a read error, since a much larger clone is one nucleotide away. The V call is TRBV20-1, the J call TRBJ1-5; possibly TRBD1 for D (5 bases). The V and J ends lost 6 bases and 2 bases respectively, with 23 bases between them. The CDR3 consists of 17 residues. Germline lookup yields CDR1 DFQATT and CDR2 SNEGSKA (reference sequence). CDR3 region: CSASRTWGVRRNQPQHF. The CDR3 DNA follows: TGCAGTGCGAGTAGGACATGGGGCGTGCGTCGCAATCAGCCCCAGCATTTT.

This sequence joins TRBV5-6 and TRBJ1-5; no reliable D call. Germline assignment: CDR1 SGHDT and CDR2 YYEEEE. The CDR3 has 18 residues. V was cut by 0 bases and J by 0 bases, with 16 bases left in between. Written as DNA, the CDR3 is TGTGCCAGCAGCTTGGGTGGCTTCTTCGGCTATAGCAATCAGCCCCAGCATTTT. This codes for CASSLGGFFGYSNQPQHF.

This clonotype was picked up a small number of times. The chain uses TRBV4-3 and TRBJ2-1, with D possibly being TRBD2 (7 bases). V was shortened by 0 bases and J by 8 bases, with 17 bases between the two germline ends. This CDR3 is 16 amino acids long. Germline V gene sequence: CDR1 LGHNA, CDR2 YSLEER. The DNA for the CDR3 is TGCGCCAGCAGCCAAGATTATCCGGGGGAGGGGGATGAGCAGTTCTTC. Its protein is CASSQDYPGEGDEQFF.

This clonotype was seen only a few times. The chain links TRBV2 to TRBJ2-1; TRBD2 is a possible D gene (5 bases). V was trimmed by 2 bases and J by 7 bases, leaving 12 bases between them. This CDR3 has 14 residues. CDR1 SNHLY and CDR2 FYNNEI come from the germline V gene. DNA for the CDR3: TGTGCCAGCAGTGAAAGCGGAGGCTGGAATGAGCAGTTCTTC. Translation gives CASSESGGWNEQFF.

This clonotype showed up many times. This rearrangement joins TRBV27 to TRBJ1-1, with no clear D. The length of the CDR3 is 16 residues. The germline gives CDR1 MNHEY, CDR2 SMNVEV (reference sequence). The V and J ends lost 0 bases and 1 base respectively, with 12 bases between them. In nucleotides, the CDR3 is TGTGCCAGCAGTTTATCTCCCTTACTTAAGAACACTGAAGCTTTCTTT. Translation gives CASSLSPLLKNTEAFF.

The V gene is TRBV6-5, the J gene TRBJ2-7; 13 bases map to TRBD2. Germline CDR1 is MNHEY and CDR2 is SVGAGI. The CDR3 has 16 residues. Losses at the gene ends were 0 bases for V and 1 base for J; bases not matched to a gene: 0. The CDR3 loop is CASSYSGLAGSYEQYF. CDR3 nucleotide sequence: TGTGCCAGCAGTTACTCGGGACTAGCGGGGTCCTACGAGCAGTACTTC.

This clonotype was detected only a few times. The chain carries TRBV7-9 and TRBJ2-7; D possibly matches TRBD1 or TRBD2 (6 bases each). Germline values: CDR1 SEHNR, CDR2 FQNEAQ (reference sequence). The CDR3 totals 15 residues. Trimming took 5 bases from V and 4 from J, leaving 18 bases between them. The CDR3 coding sequence is TGTGCCAGCAGCCCCCGGAGGGGGAGAGCTTACGAGCAGTACTTC. Encoded protein: CASSPRRGRAYEQYF.

This clonotype has a handful of counts. The chain couples TRBV4-1 to TRBJ1-1; perhaps TRBD1 as D (6 bases). From germline, CDR1 is MGHRA and CDR2 YSYEKL. V was clipped by 1 base and J by 0 bases, with 9 bases between them. This CDR3 has 15 amino acids. As DNA, the CDR3 is TGCGCCAGCAGCCAAGTAGGGGGGGTGAACACTGAAGCTTTCTTT. It specifies CASSQVGGVNTEAFF.

This clonotype was detected many times. The chain links TRBV6-1 to TRBJ1-5; D gene uncertain. Deletions cut 2 bases from V and 11 bases from J, with 4 bases between. The CDR3 has 10 residues. Germline V gene lookup returns CDR1 MNHNS and CDR2 SASEGT. DNA for the CDR3: TGTGCCAGCAGTGAAAGGGCCCAGCATTTT. Its protein is CASSERAQHF.

V is TRBV24-1 and J is TRBJ2-2; D possibly corresponds to TRBD1 (7 bases). Deletions cut 2 bases from V and 0 bases from J, with 9 bases between. Germline V gene sequence: CDR1 KGHDR, CDR2 SFDVKD. The CDR3 contains 16 residues. The CDR3 nucleotides are TGTGCCACCAGTGATTCCAGGGGGGCGAACACCGGGGAGCTGTTTTTT. Translation gives CATSDSRGANTGELFF.

The chain couples TRBV9 to TRBJ2-3; 7 positions agree with TRBD1. Per germline, CDR1 SGDLS and CDR2 YYNGEE. The V gene end was trimmed by 4 bases and the J gene end by 2 bases; junction bases not matched to a gene: 7. There are 15 residues in the CDR3. The chain's CDR3 is CASSTTDRDTDTQYF. The CDR3, as DNA: TGTGCCAGCAGCACAACCGACAGGGACACAGATACGCAGTATTTT.

This clonotype was found many times. The rearrangement uses TRBV7-2 and TRBJ1-6, with a weak D call TRBD1 (5 bases). The CDR3 covers 17 residues. V was trimmed by 3 bases and J by 7 bases, leaving 19 bases between them. The germline CDR1 and CDR2 sequences are SGHTA and FQGNSA. The CDR3 loop reads CASSFSTGSGINSPLHF. DNA of the CDR3: TGTGCCAGCAGCTTCTCGACTGGGTCAGGGATCAATTCACCCCTCCACTTT.

This clonotype was seen ten or more times. The rearrangement joins TRBV20-1 to TRBJ1-1, with D uncertain. This CDR3 spans 12 amino acids. V gave up 3 bases and J gave up 2 bases, with 7 bases separating them. Germline V gene sequence: CDR1 DFQATT, CDR2 SNEGSKA (reference sequence). As DNA, the CDR3 is TGCAGTGCTAGGAAGGGCAACACTGAAGCTTTCTTT. Protein: CSARKGNTEAFF.